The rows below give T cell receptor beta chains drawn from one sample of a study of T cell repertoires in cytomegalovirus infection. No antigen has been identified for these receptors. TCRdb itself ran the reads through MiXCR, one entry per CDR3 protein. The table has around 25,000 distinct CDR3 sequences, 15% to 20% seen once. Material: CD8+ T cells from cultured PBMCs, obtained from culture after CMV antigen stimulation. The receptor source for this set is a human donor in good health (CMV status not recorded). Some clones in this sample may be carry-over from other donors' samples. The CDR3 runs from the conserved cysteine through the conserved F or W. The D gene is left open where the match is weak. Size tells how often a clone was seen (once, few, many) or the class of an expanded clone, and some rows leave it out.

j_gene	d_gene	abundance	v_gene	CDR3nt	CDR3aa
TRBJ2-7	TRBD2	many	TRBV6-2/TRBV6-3	TGTGCCAGCAGACAGCGGGAGTGGGGCGAGCAGTACTTC	CASRQREWGEQYF
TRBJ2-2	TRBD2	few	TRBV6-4	TGTGCCAGCAGCAGGACTAGCGGGGACACCGGGGAGCTGTTTTTT	CASSRTSGDTGELFF
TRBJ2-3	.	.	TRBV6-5	TGTGCCAGCAGGAGGACAGCTAGCACAGATACGCAGTATTTT	CASRRTASTDTQYF
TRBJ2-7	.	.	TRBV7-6	TGTGCCAGCAGCTTAAGAGCGGGACAGGTCGACGGGGGGCAGTACTTC	CASSLRAGQVDGGQYF
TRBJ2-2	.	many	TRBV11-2	TGTGCCGTACAGGGATCCACCGGGGAGCTGTTTTTT	CAVQGSTGELFF
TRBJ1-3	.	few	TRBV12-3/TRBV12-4	TGTGCCAGCAGTTGGGCAACGGGCTCTGGAAACACCATATATTTT	CASSWATGSGNTIYF
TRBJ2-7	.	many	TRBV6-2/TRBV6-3	TGTGCCAGCAGAATGGGGGTGGCCCCCTCCTACGAGCAGTACTTC	CASRMGVAPSYEQYF
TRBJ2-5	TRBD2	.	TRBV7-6	TGTGCCAGCAGCTTTCTAGCGGGAGCGCAAGAGACCCAGTACTTC	CASSFLAGAQETQYF
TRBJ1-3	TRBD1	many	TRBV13	TGTGCCAGCAGCTTAAGGGACAGAAGAAACACCATATATTTT	CASSLRDRRNTIYF
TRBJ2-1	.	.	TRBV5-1	TGCGCCAGCAGCTTACAGATGGGGGCATCGGGCAATGAGCAGTTCTTC	CASSLQMGASGNEQFF
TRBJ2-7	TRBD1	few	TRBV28	TGTGCCAGCAGTCCAACCTACAGGGGACACGAGCAGTACTTC	CASSPTYRGHEQYF
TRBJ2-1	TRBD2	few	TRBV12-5	TGTGCTAGTGGTTTGGAAAAGCGGGGGGGATACAATGAGCAGTTCTTC	CASGLEKRGGYNEQFF
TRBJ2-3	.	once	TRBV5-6	TGTGCCAGCAGAGGCGGGCAGGGGTTCGGCTTGAGCACAGATACGCAGTATTTT	CASRGGQGFGLSTDTQYF
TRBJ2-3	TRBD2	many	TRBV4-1	TGCGCCAGCAGCCAAGAAGCGGGGGGCACAGATACGCAGTATTTT	CASSQEAGGTDTQYF
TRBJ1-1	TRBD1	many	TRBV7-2	TGTGCCAGCAGCACCCAGACAGGGACTTACACTGAAGCTTTCTTT	CASSTQTGTYTEAFF
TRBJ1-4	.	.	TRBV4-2	TGTGCCAGCAGCCGACCGGGAACAACTAATGAAAAACTGTTTTTT	CASSRPGTTNEKLFF